Sequencing of this T cell receptor (beta chain) was carried out in a study of shared clonotypes between healthy human individuals. TCRdb's table, derived via immunoSEQ multiplex PCR, lists solely in-frame clones and lacks some. The sample records roughly 2,300,000 clones, roughly 92% being singletons. Only Caucasian adults living in Nashville, Tennessee made up the donor group. CDR1 SQVTM and CDR2 ANQGSEA come from the germline V gene. V lost 7 bases to trimming and J lost 4 bases; unmatched junction nucleotides: 7. This CDR3 spans 13 amino acids. The rearrangement links TRBV29-1 to TRBJ2-7, with 10 positions matching TRBD2. The receptor comes from a man between 18 and 35 years old in good health. Some clones in this sample may be carry-over from other donors' samples. Sequencing used naive CD4+ T cells from PBMCs. Subset indicated: CD45RA+ positively selected. As DNA, the CDR3 is TGCAGCGCGACCGGGACTAGCGTATACGAGCAGTACTTC. This sequence encodes CSATGTSVYEQYF.